Sequencing of this TCR beta chain was carried out in a study of blood T cell repertoires in COVID-19. How the authors handled the data: Amplification of reference gene primers was used by the study to estimate nucleated cell counts. Repertoires were generated with immunoSEQ multiplex PCR, while TCRdb's copy carries only in-frame clones and drops some. The V and J calls and clone size come from that table; D and trimming were worked out from the DNA. The table has some 11,000 clones, less than 85% seen once; the top ten hold roughly 12%. The sequenced sample consisted of peripheral blood. The receptor was isolated from a human donor in a cohort sampled during active COVID-19.

CDR3 nucleotides: TGTGCCAGCAGTTTAGAGGGCCCCTCGTTTTTGAACACTGAAGCTTTCTTT. This codes for CASSLEGPSFLNTEAFF. This chain connects TRBV27 to TRBJ1-1, with D hard to call. This CDR3 contains 17 residues. V was shortened by 2 bases and J by 0 bases, with 16 bases between the two germline ends. Germline CDR1 reads MNHEY; CDR2 reads SMNVEV (reference sequence).